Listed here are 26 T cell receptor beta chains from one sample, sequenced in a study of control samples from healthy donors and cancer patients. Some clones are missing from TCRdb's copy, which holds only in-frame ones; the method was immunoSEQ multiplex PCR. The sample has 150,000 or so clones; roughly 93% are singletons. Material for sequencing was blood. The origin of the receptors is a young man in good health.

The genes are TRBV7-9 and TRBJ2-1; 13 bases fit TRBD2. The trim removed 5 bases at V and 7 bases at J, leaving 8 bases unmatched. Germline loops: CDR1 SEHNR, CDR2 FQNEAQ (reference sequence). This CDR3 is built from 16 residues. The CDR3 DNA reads TGTGCCAGCAGCCAGACTAGCGGGAGGTCGTATAATGAGCAGTTCTTC. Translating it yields CASSQTSGRSYNEQFF.

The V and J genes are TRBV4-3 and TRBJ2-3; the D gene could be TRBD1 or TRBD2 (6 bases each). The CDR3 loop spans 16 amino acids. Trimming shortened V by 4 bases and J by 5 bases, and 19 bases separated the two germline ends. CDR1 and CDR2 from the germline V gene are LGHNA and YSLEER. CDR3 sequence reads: CASSRLRNGGEDTQYF. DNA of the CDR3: TGCGCCAGCAGCCGGCTGCGGAACGGGGGCGAAGATACGCAGTATTTT.

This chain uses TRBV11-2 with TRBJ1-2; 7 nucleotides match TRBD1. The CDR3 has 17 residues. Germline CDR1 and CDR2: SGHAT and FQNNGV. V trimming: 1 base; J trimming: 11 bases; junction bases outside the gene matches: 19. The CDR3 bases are TGTGCCAGCAGCTTAGTACAAACTGTTTCCCGCCCAGGGGGATACACCTTC. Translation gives CASSLVQTVSRPGGYTF.

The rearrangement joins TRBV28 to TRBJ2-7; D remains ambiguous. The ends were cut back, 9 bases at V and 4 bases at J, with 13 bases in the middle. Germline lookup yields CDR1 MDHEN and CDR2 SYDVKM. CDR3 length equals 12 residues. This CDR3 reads CASLDRNYEQYF. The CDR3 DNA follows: TGTGCCAGTTTGGATAGGAATTACGAGCAGTACTTC. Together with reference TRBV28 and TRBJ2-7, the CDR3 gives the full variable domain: DVKVTQSSRYLVKRTGEKVFLECVQDMDHENMFWYRQDPGLGLRLIYFSYDVKMKEKGDIPEGYSVSREKKERFSLILESASTNQTSMYLCASLDRNYEQYFGPGTRLTVT.

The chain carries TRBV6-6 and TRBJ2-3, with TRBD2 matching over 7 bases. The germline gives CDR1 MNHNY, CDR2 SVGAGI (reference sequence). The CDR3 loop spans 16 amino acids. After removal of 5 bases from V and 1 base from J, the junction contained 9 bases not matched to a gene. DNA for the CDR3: TGTGCCAGCAGTAACACAGCGGGGATGGGCACAGATACGCAGTATTTT. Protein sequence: CASSNTAGMGTDTQYF.

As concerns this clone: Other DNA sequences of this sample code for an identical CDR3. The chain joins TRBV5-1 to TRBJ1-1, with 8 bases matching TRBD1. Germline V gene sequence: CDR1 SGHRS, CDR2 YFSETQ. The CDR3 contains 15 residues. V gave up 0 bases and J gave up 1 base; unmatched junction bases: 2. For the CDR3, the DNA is TGCGCCAGCAGCTTGGCCGGGACAGGGAACACTGAAGCTTTCTTT. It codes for CASSLAGTGNTEAFF.

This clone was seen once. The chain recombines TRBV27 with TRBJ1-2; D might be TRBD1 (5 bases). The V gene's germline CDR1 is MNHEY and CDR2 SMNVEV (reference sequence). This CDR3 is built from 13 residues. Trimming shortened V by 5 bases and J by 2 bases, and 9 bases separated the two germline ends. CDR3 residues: CASSMRGNYGYTF. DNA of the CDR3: TGTGCCAGCAGTATGAGGGGAAACTATGGCTACACCTTC.

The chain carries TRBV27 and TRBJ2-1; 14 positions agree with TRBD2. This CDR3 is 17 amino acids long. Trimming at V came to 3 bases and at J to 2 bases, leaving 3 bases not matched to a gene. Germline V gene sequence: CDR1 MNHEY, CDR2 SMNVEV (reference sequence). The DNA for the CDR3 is TGTGCCAGCAGTTTGTGGACTAGCGGGAGGACCTACAATGAGCAGTTCTTC. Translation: CASSLWTSGRTYNEQFF.

The DNA for the CDR3 is TGTGCCAGCTCACCACCCCAGAGCTCCTACGAGCAGTACTTC. Translated, it gives CASSPPQSSYEQYF. V and J are TRBV18 and TRBJ2-7, with D uncertain. CDR3 size: 14 residues. V gave up 0 bases and J gave up 0 bases, with 6 bases separating them. CDR1 is KGHSH and CDR2 is LQKENI in the germline V gene.

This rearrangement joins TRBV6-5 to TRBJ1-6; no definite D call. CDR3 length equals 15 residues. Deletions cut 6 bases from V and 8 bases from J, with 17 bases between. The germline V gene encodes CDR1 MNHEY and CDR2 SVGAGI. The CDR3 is CASSRLRAEDSPLHF. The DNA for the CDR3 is TGTGCCAGCAGCCGGTTGCGGGCTGAGGATTCACCCCTCCACTTT.

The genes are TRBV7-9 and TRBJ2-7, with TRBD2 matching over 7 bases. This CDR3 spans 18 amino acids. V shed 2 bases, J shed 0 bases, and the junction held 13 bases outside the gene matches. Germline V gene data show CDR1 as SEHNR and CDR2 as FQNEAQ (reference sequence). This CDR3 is CASSLSLRASGDSYEQYF. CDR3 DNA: TGTGCCAGCAGCTTATCGTTAAGGGCTAGCGGAGACTCCTACGAGCAGTACTTC.

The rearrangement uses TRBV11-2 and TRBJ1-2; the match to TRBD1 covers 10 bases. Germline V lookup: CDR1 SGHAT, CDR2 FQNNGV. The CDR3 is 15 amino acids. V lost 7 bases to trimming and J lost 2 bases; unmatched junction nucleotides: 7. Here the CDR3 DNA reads TGTGCCAGCAAACCCGGGACAGGGGAGAACTATGGCTACACCTTC. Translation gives CASKPGTGENYGYTF. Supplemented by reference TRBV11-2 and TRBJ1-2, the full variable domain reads EAGVAQSPRYKIIEKRQSVAFWCNPISGHATLYWYQQILGQGPKLLIQFQNNGVVDDSQLPKDRFSAERLKGVDSTLKIQPAKLEDSAVYLCASKPGTGENYGYTFGSGTRLTVV.

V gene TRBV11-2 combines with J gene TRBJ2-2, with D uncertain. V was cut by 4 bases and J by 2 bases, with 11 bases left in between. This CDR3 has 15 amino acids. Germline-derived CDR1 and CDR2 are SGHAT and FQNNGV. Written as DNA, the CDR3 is TGTGCCAGCAGCTCCCCCGAGCGTAACACCGGGGAGCTGTTTTTT. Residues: CASSSPERNTGELFF. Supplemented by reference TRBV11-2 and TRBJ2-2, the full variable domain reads EAGVAQSPRYKIIEKRQSVAFWCNPISGHATLYWYQQILGQGPKLLIQFQNNGVVDDSQLPKDRFSAERLKGVDSTLKIQPAKLEDSAVYLCASSSPERNTGELFFGEGSRLTVL.

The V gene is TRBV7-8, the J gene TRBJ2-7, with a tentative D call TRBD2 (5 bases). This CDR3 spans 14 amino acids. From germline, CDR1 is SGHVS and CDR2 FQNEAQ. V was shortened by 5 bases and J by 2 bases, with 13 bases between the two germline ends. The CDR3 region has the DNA TGTGCCAGCAGCCGAGGGTCCGGGACCTACGAGCAGTACTTC. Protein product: CASSRGSGTYEQYF.

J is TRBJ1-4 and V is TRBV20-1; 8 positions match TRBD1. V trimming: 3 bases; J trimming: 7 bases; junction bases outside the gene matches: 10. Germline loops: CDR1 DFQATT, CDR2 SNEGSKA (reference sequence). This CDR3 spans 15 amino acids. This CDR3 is CSASVPGQVGEKLFF. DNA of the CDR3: TGCAGTGCTAGTGTTCCGGGACAGGTTGGTGAAAAACTGTTTTTT.

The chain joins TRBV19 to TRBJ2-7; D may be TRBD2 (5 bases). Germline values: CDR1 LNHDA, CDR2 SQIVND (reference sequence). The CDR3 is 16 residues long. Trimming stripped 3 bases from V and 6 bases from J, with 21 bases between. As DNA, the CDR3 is TGTGCCAGTAGTATCTCAGGTGGACCAGGACTTATCGAGCAGTACTTC. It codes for CASSISGGPGLIEQYF.

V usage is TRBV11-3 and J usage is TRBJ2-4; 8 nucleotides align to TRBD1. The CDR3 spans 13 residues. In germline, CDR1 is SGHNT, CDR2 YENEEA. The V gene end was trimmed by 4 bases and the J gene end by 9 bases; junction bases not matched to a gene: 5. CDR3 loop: CASSWDRRGIQYF. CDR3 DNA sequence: TGTGCCAGCAGCTGGGACAGGAGAGGCATTCAGTACTTC.

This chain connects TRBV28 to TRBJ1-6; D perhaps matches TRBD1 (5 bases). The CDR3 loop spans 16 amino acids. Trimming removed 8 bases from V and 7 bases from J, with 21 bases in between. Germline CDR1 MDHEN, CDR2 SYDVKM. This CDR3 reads CASSIGVGGWNSPLHF. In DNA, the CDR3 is TGTGCCAGCTCCATAGGGGTCGGGGGGTGGAATTCACCCCTCCACTTT. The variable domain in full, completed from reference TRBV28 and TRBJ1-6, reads DVKVTQSSRYLVKRTGEKVFLECVQDMDHENMFWYRQDPGLGLRLIYFSYDVKMKEKGDIPEGYSVSREKKERFSLILESASTNQTSMYLCASSIGVGGWNSPLHFGNGTRLTVT.

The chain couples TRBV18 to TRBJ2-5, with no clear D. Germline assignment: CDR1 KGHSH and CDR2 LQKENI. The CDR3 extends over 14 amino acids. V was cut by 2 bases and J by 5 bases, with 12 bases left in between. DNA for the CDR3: TGTGCCAGCTCACCAATCGAGATAGTGGAGACCCAGTACTTC. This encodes CASSPIEIVETQYF.

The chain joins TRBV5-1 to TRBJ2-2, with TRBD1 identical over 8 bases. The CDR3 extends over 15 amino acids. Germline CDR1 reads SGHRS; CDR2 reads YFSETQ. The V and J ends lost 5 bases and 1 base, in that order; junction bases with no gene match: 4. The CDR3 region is CASRSTGGNTGELFF. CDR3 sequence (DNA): TGCGCCAGCAGATCCACAGGGGGGAACACCGGGGAGCTGTTTTTT.

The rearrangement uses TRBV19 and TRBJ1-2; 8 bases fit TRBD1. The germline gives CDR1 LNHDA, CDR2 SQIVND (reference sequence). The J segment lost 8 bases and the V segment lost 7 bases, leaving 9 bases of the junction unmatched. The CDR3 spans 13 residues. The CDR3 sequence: CASNRQGIEGYTF. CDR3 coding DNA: TGTGCCAGTAACCGACAGGGGATCGAGGGCTACACCTTC.

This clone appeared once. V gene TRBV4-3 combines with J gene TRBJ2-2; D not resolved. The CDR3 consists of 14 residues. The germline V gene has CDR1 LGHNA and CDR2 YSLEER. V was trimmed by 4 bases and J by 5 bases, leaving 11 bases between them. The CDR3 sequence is CASSRDTGTGELFF. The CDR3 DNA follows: TGCGCCAGCAGCCGAGATACTGGGACCGGGGAGCTGTTTTTT.

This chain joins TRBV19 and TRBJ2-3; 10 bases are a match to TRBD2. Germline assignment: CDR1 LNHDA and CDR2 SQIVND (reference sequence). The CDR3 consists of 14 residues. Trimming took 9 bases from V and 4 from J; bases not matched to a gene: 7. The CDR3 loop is CASGLAAVPDTQYF. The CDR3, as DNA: TGTGCCAGCGGACTAGCGGCTGTCCCAGATACGCAGTATTTT.

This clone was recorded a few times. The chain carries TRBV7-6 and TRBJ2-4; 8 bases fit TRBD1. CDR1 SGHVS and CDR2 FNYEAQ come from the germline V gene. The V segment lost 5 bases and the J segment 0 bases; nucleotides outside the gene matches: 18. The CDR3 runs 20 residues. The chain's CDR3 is CASSPLGQGPYELAKNIQYF. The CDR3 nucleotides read TGTGCCAGCAGCCCCCTCGGACAGGGACCTTACGAGCTAGCCAAAAACATTCAGTACTTC.

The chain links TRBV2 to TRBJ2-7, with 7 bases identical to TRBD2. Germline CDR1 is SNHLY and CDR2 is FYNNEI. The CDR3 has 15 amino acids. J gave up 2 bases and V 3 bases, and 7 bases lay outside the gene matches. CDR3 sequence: CASSDWTRATYEQYF. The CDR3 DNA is TGTGCCAGCAGTGACTGGACTAGGGCTACCTACGAGCAGTACTTC.

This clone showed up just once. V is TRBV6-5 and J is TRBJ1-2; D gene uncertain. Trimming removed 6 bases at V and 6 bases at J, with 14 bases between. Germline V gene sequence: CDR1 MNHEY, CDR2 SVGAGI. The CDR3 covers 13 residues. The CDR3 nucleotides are TGTGCCAGCAGCCCCAGGCCGGCGGATGGCTACACCTTC. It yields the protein CASSPRPADGYTF.